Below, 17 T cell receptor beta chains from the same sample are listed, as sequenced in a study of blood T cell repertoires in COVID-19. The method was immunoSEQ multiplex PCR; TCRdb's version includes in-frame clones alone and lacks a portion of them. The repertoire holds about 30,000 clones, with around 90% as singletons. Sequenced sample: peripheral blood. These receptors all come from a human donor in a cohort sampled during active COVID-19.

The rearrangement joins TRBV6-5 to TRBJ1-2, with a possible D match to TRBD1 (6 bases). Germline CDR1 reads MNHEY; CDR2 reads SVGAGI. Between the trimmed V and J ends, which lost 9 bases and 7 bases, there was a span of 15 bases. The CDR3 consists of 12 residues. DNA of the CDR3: TGTGCCAGTTCCACAGGGCTTAGTGGCTACACCTTC. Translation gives CASSTGLSGYTF.

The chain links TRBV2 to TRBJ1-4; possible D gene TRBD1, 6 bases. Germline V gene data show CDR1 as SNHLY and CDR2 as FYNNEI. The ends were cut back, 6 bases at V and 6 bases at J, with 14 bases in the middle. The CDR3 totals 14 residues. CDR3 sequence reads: CASRGDTGYEKLFF. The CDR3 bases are TGTGCCAGCAGGGGGGATACAGGGTATGAAAAACTGTTTTTT.

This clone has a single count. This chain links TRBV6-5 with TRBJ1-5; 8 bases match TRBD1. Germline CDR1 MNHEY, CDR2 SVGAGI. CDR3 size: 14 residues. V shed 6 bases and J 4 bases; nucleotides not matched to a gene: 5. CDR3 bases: TGTGCCAGCAGGGGACAGGTGGAAAATCAGCCCCAGCATTTT. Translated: CASRGQVENQPQHF.

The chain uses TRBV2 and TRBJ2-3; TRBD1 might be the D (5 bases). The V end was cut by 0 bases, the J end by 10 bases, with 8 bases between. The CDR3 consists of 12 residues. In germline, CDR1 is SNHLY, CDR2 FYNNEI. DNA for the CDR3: TGTGCCAGCAGTGAAGCAGGGGCACCGCAGTATTTT. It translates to CASSEAGAPQYF. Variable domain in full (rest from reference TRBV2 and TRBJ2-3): EPEVTQTPSHQVTQMGQEVILRCVPISNHLYFYWYRQILGQKVEFLVSFYNNEISEKSEIFDDQFSVERPDGSNFTLKIRSTKLEDSAMYFCASSEAGAPQYFGPGTRLTVL.

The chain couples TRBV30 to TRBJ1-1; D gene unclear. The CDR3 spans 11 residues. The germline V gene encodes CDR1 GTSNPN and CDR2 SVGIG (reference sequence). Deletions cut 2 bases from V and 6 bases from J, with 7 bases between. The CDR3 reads CAWSRGSEAFF. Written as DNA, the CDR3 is TGTGCCTGGAGTCGGGGTTCTGAAGCTTTCTTT.

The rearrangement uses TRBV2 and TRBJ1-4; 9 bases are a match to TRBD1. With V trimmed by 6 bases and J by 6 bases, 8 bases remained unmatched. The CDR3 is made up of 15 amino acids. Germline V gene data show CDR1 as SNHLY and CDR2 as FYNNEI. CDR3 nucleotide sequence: TGTGCCAGCAGGGACAGGGGTGGGCGCGATGAAAAACTGTTTTTT. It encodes CASRDRGGRDEKLFF.

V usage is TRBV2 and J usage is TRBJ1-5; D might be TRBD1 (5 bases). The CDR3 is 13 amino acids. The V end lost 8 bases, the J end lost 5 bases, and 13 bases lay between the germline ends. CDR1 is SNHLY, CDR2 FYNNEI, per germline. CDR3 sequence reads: CASEWGRDQPQHF. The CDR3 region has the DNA TGTGCCAGCGAATGGGGGAGGGATCAGCCCCAGCATTTT.

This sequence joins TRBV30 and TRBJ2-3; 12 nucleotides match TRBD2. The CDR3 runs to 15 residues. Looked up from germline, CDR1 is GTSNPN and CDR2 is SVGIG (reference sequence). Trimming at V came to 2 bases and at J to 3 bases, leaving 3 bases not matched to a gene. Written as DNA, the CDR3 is TGTGCCTGGAGTAGGCTAGCGGGGGGGACAGATACGCAGTATTTT. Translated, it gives CAWSRLAGGTDTQYF.

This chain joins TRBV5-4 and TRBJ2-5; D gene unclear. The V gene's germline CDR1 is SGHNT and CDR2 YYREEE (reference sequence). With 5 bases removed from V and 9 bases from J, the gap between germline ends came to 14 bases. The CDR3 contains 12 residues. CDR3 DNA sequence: TGTGCCAGCAGATCCTTCCCCGGGTCCCAGTACTTC. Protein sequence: CASRSFPGSQYF.

The CDR3 is CASSRRTSGVGDTQYF. The CDR3 nucleotides are TGTGCCAGCAGCCGCAGGACTAGCGGGGTTGGGGATACGCAGTATTTT. The chain carries TRBV14 and TRBJ2-3; TRBD2 aligns across 12 bases. The CDR3 contains 16 residues. Per germline, CDR1 SGHDN and CDR2 FVKESK. V gave up 4 bases and J gave up 6 bases; unmatched junction bases: 8.

CDR3 nucleotides: TGTGCCAGCAGCTTAGGCAGGGGGCCCTACGAGCAGTACTTC. Its translation: CASSLGRGPYEQYF. The chain has TRBV7-8 and TRBJ2-7, with 8 positions matching TRBD1. Germline V gene sequence: CDR1 SGHVS, CDR2 FQNEAQ. With 1 base clipped from V and 2 bases from J, the junction kept 1 base outside the gene matches. This CDR3 contains 14 residues.

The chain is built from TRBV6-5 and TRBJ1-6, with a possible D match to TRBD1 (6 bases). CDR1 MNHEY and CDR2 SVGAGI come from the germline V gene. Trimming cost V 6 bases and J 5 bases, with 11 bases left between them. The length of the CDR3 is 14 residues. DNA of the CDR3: TGTGCCAGCAGGGGGGACACTAATAATTCACCCCTCCACTTT. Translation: CASRGDTNNSPLHF.

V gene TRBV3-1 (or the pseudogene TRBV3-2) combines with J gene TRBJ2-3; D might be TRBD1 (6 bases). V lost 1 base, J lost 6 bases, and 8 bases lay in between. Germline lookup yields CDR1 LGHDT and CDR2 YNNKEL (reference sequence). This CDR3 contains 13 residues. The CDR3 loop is CASSQVRGDTQYF. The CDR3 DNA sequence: TGTGCCAGCAGCCAAGTAAGGGGGGATACGCAGTATTTT.

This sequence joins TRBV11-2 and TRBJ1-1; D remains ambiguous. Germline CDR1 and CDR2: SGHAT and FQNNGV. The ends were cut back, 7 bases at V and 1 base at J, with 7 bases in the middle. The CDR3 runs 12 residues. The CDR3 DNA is TGTGCCAGCAACAGACCGAACACTGAAGCTTTCTTT. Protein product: CASNRPNTEAFF.

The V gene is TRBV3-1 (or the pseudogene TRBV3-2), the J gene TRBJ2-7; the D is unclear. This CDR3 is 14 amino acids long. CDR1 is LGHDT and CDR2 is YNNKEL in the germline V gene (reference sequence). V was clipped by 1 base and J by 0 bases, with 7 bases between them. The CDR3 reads CASSQGLGSYEQYF. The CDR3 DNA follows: TGTGCCAGCAGCCAAGGACTCGGCTCCTACGAGCAGTACTTC.

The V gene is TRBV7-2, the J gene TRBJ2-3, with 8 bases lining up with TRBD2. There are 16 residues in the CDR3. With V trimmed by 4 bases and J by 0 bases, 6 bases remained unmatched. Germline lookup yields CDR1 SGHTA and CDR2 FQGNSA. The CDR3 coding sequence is TGTGCCAGCAGCTCGGGACTAGGGGGAAGCACAGATACGCAGTATTTT. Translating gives CASSSGLGGSTDTQYF.

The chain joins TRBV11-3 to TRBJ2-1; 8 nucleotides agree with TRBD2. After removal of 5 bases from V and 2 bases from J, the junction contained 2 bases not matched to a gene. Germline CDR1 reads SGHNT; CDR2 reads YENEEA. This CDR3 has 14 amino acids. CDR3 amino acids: CASSPGGAYNEQFF. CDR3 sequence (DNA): TGTGCCAGCAGCCCCGGGGGGGCCTACAATGAGCAGTTCTTC. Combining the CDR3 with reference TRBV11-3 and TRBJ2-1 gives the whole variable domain EAGVVQSPRYKIIEKKQPVAFWCNPISGHNTLYWYLQNLGQGPELLIRYENEEAVDDSQLPKDRFSAERLKGVDSTLKIQPAELGDSAVYLCASSPGGAYNEQFFGPGTRLTVL.